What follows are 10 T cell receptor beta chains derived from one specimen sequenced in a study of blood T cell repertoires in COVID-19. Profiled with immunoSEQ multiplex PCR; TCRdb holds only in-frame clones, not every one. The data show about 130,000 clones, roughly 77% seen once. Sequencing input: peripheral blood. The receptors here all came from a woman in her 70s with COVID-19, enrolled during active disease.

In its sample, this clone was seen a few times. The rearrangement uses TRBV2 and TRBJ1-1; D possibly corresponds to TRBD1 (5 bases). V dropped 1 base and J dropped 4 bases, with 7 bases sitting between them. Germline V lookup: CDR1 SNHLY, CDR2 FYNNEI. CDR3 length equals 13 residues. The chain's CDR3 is CASSEGRATEAFF. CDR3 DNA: TGTGCCAGCAGTGAAGGCAGGGCCACTGAAGCTTTCTTT.

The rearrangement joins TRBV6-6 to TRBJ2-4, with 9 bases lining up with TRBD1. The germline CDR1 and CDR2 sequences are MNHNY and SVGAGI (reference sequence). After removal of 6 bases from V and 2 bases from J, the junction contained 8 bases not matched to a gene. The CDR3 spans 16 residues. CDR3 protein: CASSPTGGETKNIQYF. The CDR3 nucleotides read TGTGCCAGCAGCCCGACAGGGGGGGAGACCAAAAACATTCAGTACTTC.

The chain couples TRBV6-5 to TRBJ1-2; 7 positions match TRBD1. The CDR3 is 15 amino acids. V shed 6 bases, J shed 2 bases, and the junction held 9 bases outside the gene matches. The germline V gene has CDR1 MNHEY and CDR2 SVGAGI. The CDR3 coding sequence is TGTGCCAGCAGAAGGGGAATGACAGGGAACTATGGCTACACCTTC. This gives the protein CASRRGMTGNYGYTF.

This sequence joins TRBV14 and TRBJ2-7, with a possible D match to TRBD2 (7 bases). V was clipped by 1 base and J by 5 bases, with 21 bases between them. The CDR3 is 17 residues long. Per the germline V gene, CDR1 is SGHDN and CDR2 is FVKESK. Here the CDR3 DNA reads TGTGCCAGCAGCCAAGTTTCGTGGGACGGGGGGCTACACGAGCAGTACTTC. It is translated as CASSQVSWDGGLHEQYF.

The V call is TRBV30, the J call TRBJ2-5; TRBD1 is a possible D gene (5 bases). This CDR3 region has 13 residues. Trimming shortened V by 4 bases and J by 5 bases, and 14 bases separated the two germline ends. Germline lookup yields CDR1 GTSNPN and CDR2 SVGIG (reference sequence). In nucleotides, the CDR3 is TGTGCCTGGACCAAACTCAGGGCCGAGACCCAGTACTTC. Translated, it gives CAWTKLRAETQYF.

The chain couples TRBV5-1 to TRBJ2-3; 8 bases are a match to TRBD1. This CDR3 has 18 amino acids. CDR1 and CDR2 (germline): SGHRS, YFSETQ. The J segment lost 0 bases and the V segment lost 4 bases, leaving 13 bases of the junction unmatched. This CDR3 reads CASSGTRDRTSSTDTQYF. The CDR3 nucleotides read TGCGCCAGCAGCGGCACCCGGGACAGGACATCTAGCACAGATACGCAGTATTTT. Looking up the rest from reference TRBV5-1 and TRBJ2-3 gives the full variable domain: KAGVTQTPRYLIKTRGQQVTLSCSPISGHRSVSWYQQTPGQGLQFLFEYFSETQRNKGNFPGRFSGRQFSNSRSEMNVSTLELGDSALYLCASSGTRDRTSSTDTQYFGPGTRLTVL.

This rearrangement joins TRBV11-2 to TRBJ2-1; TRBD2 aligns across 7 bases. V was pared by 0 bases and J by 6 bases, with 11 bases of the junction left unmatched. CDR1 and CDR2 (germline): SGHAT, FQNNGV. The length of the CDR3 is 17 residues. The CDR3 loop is CASSLEPSGFLVNEQFF. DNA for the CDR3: TGTGCCAGCAGCTTAGAGCCTAGCGGCTTCCTAGTCAATGAGCAGTTCTTC.

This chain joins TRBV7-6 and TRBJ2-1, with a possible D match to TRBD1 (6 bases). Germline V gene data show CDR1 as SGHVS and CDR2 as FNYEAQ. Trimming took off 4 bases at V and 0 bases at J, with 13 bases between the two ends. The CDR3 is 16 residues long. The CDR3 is CASSSGQSSSYNEQFF. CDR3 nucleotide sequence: TGTGCCAGCAGCTCCGGACAGTCAAGCTCCTACAATGAGCAGTTCTTC.

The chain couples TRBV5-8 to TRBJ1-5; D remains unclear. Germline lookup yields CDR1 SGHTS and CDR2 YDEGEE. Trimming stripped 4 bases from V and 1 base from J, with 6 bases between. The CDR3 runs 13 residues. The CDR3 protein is CASSGRSNQPQHF. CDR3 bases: TGTGCCAGCAGCGGGAGGAGCAATCAGCCCCAGCATTTT.

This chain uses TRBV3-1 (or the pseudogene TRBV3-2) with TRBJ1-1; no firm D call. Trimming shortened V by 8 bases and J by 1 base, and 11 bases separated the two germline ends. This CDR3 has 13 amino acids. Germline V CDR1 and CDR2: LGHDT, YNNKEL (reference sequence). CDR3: CASGDTANTEAFF. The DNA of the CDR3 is TGTGCCAGCGGCGACACCGCGAACACTGAAGCTTTCTTT.